These 26 T cell receptor beta chains originate from one sample sequenced in a study of Graves' ophthalmopathy and Graves' hyperthyroidism. TCR beta CDR3 regions were amplified from RNA transcripts. First-round RT-PCR employed HTBI primers, with a second-round multiplex PCR after it. TCRdb re-called the multiplex PCR reads with MiXCR, one entry per CDR3 protein. Of about 640,000 distinct CDR3 sequences listed, 35% to 45% were seen once; the top ten hold 3% to 4%. The sequenced sample consisted of peripheral blood. These receptors were obtained from an adult man with Graves' ophthalmopathy.

As to this clonotype: This may be a read error, as it is one base from a much larger clone. This is likely a read error, given that the CDR3 carries no conserved phenylalanine or tryptophan at its end. The chain has TRBV2 and TRBJ2-2; TRBD2 matches at 9 bases. The ends lost 11 bases at V and 4 bases at J; junction bases unmatched: 5. CDR1 SNHLY and CDR2 FYNNEI come from the germline V gene. The CDR3 is 13 amino acids. The CDR3 nucleotides read TGTGCCTGCGGCGGGGGGGGCACCGGGGAGCTGTTTTCT. It translates to CACGGGGTGELFS.

Only one count was recorded for this clonotype. One junction end disagrees with the germline gene, perhaps due to a read error. The V call is TRBV10-3, the J call TRBJ1-4; tentative D call: TRBD1 (6 bases). Germline values: CDR1 ENHRY, CDR2 SYGVKD. This CDR3 spans 14 amino acids. The CDR3 is CAISVGQCGEKLVF. In DNA form, the CDR3 reads TGTGCCATCAGTGTCGGACAGTGTGGCGAAAAACTGGTTTTT.

The rearrangement links TRBV6-6 to TRBJ2-7; TRBD1 might be the D (6 bases). V was trimmed by 0 bases and J by 2 bases, leaving 20 bases between them. The germline CDR1 and CDR2 sequences are MNHNY and SVGAGI (reference sequence). CDR3 length equals 18 residues. CDR3 loop: CASSYSRGLQGSPYEQYF. As DNA, the CDR3 is TGTGCCAGCAGTTACTCGAGAGGTTTGCAGGGGAGCCCCTACGAGCAGTACTTC.

The chain joins TRBV10-3 to TRBJ1-6; a weak D match, TRBD1 (6 bases). The V and J ends lost 2 bases and 6 bases respectively, with 8 bases between them. Germline loops: CDR1 ENHRY, CDR2 SYGVKD. This CDR3 has 14 residues. The CDR3 nucleotides are TGTGCCATCAGTGAGCGGACAGCTAATTCACCCCTCCACTTT. It translates to CAISERTANSPLHF.

This clonotype has a count of ten or more. The V and J genes are TRBV7-6 and TRBJ1-2; D might be TRBD1 (5 bases). CDR1 SGHVS and CDR2 FNYEAQ come from the germline V gene. The CDR3 covers 13 residues. With 1 base removed from V and 6 bases from J, the gap between germline ends came to 9 bases. The CDR3 is CASSLGGNDGYTF. In DNA, the CDR3 is TGTGCCAGCAGCTTAGGGGGGAACGATGGCTACACCTTC.

About this clonotype: Given a much more abundant clone one base away, this may be a read error. The chain joins TRBV12-3 or TRBV12-4 to TRBJ1-6; TRBD1 might be the D (6 bases). Trimming cost V 6 bases and J 9 bases, with 9 bases left between them. The CDR3 consists of 12 residues. CDR3 DNA: TGTGCCAGCAGCCGACAGGTTTCACCCCTCCACTTT. Translating it yields CASSRQVSPLHF.

This clonotype was seen only once. CDR3 loop: CSARDVAGGDTGELFF. The CDR3 DNA follows: TGCAGTGCTAGAGATGTAGCGGGGGGAGACACCGGGGAGCTGTTTTTT. V and J are TRBV20-1 and TRBJ2-2, with 10 positions matching TRBD2. Trimming cost V 0 bases and J 3 bases; bases outside gene matches: 4. This CDR3 contains 16 residues. Germline loops: CDR1 DFQATT, CDR2 SNEGSKA (reference sequence).

A remark on this clonotype: A clone one base away is much larger, so this may be a read error. J is TRBJ2-2 and V is TRBV7-8, with 8 bases fitting TRBD2. The CDR3 covers 15 residues. Germline V gene data show CDR1 as SGHVS and CDR2 as FQNEAQ. In nucleotides, the CDR3 is TGTGCCAGCAGCTTACGACTAGCGAACACCGGGGAGCTGGTTTTT. This translates into CASSLRLANTGELVF. Looking up the rest from reference TRBV7-8 and TRBJ2-2 gives the full variable domain: GAGVSQSPRYKVAKRGQDVALRCDPISGHVSLFWYQQALGQGPEFLTYFQNEAQLDKSGLPSDRFFAERPEGSVSTLKIQRTQQEDSAVYLCASSLRLANTGELVFGEGSRLTVL.

Concerning this clonotype itself: Since a much larger clone is just one base distant, this may be a read error. The chain carries TRBV29-1 and TRBJ2-2; 9 positions match TRBD2. The J segment lost 6 bases and the V segment lost 4 bases, leaving 9 bases of the junction unmatched. CDR3 length: 15 amino acids. CDR1 and CDR2 from the germline V gene are SQVTM and ANQGSEA. The CDR3 bases are TGCAGCGTTGGCCGTAGCGGGGGCTTGCCCGGGGAGCTGTTTTTT. Translating gives CSVGRSGGLPGELFF.

The chain is built from TRBV10-3 and TRBJ2-5, with 10 bases that match TRBD1. CDR3 length: 13 amino acids. Trimming cost V 10 bases and J 11 bases; bases outside gene matches: 13. From germline, CDR1 is ENHRY and CDR2 SYGVKD. The CDR3 loop reads CATLGQGIDTQYF. The CDR3 DNA follows: TGTGCCACCTTGGGACAGGGGATTGATACGCAGTACTTC.

This clonotype was seen ten or more times. CDR3 loop: CASSLGQGRKGYTF. DNA for the CDR3: TGTGCCAGCAGTTTAGGACAGGGGAGGAAGGGCTACACCTTC. The V call is TRBV12-3 or TRBV12-4, the J call TRBJ1-2; 8 bases agree with TRBD1. The CDR3 has 14 amino acids. Trimming at V came to 1 base and at J to 8 bases, leaving 6 bases not matched to a gene.

This clonotype was observed at least ten times. The chain joins TRBV7-2 to TRBJ1-1; unclear D gene. This CDR3 has 13 residues. CDR1 and CDR2 (germline): SGHTA, FQGNSA. Trimming stripped 1 base from V and 6 bases from J, with 9 bases between. The CDR3 nucleotides read TGTGCCAGCAGCTTAGGCAGAGAGGCTGAAGCTTTCTTT. Its translation: CASSLGREAEAFF. Supplemented by reference TRBV7-2 and TRBJ1-1, the full variable domain reads GAGVSQSPSNKVTEKGKDVELRCDPISGHTALYWYRQSLGQGLEFLIYFQGNSAPDKSGLPSDRFSAERTGGSVSTLTIQRTQQEDSAVYLCASSLGREAEAFFGQGTRLTVV.

The chain employs TRBV29-1 and TRBJ2-6, with D hard to call. CDR3 length: 12 amino acids. From germline, CDR1 is SQVTM and CDR2 ANQGSEA. V was pared by 6 bases and J by 5 bases, with 8 bases between. As DNA, the CDR3 is TGCAGCGTAGCTCCATGGGCCAACGTCCTGACTTTC. This gives the protein CSVAPWANVLTF.

The rearrangement joins TRBV29-1 to TRBJ2-4, with D possibly TRBD2 on 7 matching bases. From germline, CDR1 is SQVTM and CDR2 ANQGSEA. The CDR3 sequence is 15 residues long. Trimming shortened V by 8 bases and J by 0 bases, and 17 bases separated the two germline ends. The CDR3 is CSQWGGGEAKNIQYF. In DNA form, the CDR3 reads TGCAGCCAATGGGGGGGGGGCGAAGCCAAAAACATTCAGTACTTC. Variable domain in full (rest from reference TRBV29-1 and TRBJ2-4): SAVISQKPSRDICQRGTSLTIQCQVDSQVTMMFWYRQQPGQSLTLIATANQGSEATYESGFVIDKFPISRPNLTFSTLTVSNMSPEDSSIYLCSQWGGGEAKNIQYFGAGTRLSVL.

This clonotype was seen at least ten times. The J gene is TRBJ1-5, the V gene TRBV20-1, with a tentative D call TRBD1 (5 bases). The CDR3 is 14 residues long. Looked up from germline, CDR1 is DFQATT and CDR2 is SNEGSKA (reference sequence). The V end lost 6 bases, the J end lost 2 bases, and 14 bases lay between the germline ends. The CDR3 nucleotides are TGCAGTGCCCACCTAGGGGACGGCAATCAGCCCCAGCATTTT. It translates to CSAHLGDGNQPQHF.

At least ten counts were recorded for this clonotype. The rearrangement uses TRBV6-5 and TRBJ1-2; tentative D call: TRBD1 (5 bases). The CDR3 consists of 12 residues. Germline V gives CDR1 MNHEY, CDR2 SVGAGI. V gave up 7 bases and J gave up 8 bases, with 14 bases separating them. The CDR3 here is CASNRGREGYTF. The DNA of the CDR3 is TGTGCCAGCAATCGAGGCAGGGAGGGCTACACCTTC.

Remarks on this clonotype: It may be a read error: a sequence one base away is much more abundant. V usage is TRBV20-1 and J usage is TRBJ1-1; D ambiguous. CDR1 DFQATT and CDR2 SNEGSKA come from the germline V gene (reference sequence). CDR3 length: 11 amino acids. Trimming removed 1 base at V and 4 bases at J, with 4 bases between. CDR3 nucleotides: TGCAGTGCTAGAGGGGCCACTGAAGCTTTCTTT. Protein: CSARGATEAFF.

This clonotype was counted ten times or more. The chain joins TRBV7-9 to TRBJ1-3; 7 nucleotides match TRBD1. CDR3 size: 17 residues. CDR1 is SEHNR and CDR2 is FQNEAQ in the germline V gene (reference sequence). The trim removed 4 bases at V and 0 bases at J, leaving 9 bases unmatched. The CDR3 reads CASSSRDSLFSGNTIYF. The DNA of the CDR3 is TGTGCCAGCAGCTCGAGGGACAGCCTTTTCTCTGGAAACACCATATATTTT.

The chain couples TRBV20-1 to TRBJ2-7; TRBD2 agrees at 14 bases. This CDR3 has 18 residues. V shed 1 base, J shed 5 bases, and the junction held 13 bases outside the gene matches. Germline V gene lookup returns CDR1 DFQATT and CDR2 SNEGSKA (reference sequence). Here the CDR3 DNA reads TGCAGTGCTAGAGGAGGGGGACTAGCGGGAGACCCTATTAACGAGCAGTACTTC. Translating gives CSARGGGLAGDPINEQYF.

This clonotype was observed many times. The rearrangement joins TRBV20-1 to TRBJ1-5; 8 bases line up with TRBD1. The V gene's germline CDR1 is DFQATT and CDR2 SNEGSKA (reference sequence). This CDR3 is 12 amino acids long. After removal of 6 bases from V and 7 bases from J, the junction contained 5 bases not matched to a gene. CDR3 sequence reads: CSAGQARQPQHF. The CDR3 nucleotides read TGCAGTGCGGGACAGGCCCGACAGCCCCAGCATTTT.

The chain has TRBV10-3 and TRBJ2-7; TRBD1 aligns across 8 bases. Unmatched junction bases numbered 1, after V lost 0 bases and J lost 3 bases. Germline assignment: CDR1 ENHRY and CDR2 SYGVKD. The CDR3 contains 14 residues. CDR3 sequence reads: CAISESDRDYEQYF. The CDR3 coding sequence is TGTGCCATCAGTGAGTCGGACAGGGACTACGAGCAGTACTTC.

This clonotype was found many times. The gene calls are TRBV25-1 and TRBJ1-1; D is ambiguous. CDR1 and CDR2 (germline): MGHDK, SYGVNS. This CDR3 has 14 residues. Trimming left V 5 bases short and J 5 bases short, with 15 bases between. The CDR3 region is CASSREGIWTEAFF. The CDR3 DNA is TGTGCCAGCAGTCGGGAAGGGATCTGGACTGAAGCTTTCTTT.

As to this clonotype: A much bigger clone sits one base away, suggesting this may be a read error. A read error is likely, as this CDR3 ends without the conserved phenylalanine or tryptophan. The genes are TRBV11-3 and TRBJ1-2, with no clear D. Germline V gene lookup returns CDR1 SGHNT and CDR2 YENEEA. This CDR3 has 16 amino acids. V dropped 3 bases and J dropped 5 bases, with 19 bases sitting between them. The CDR3 region is CASSFRSGQARYGYTL. DNA of the CDR3: TGTGCCAGCAGCTTTAGGTCCGGCCAGGCCCGATATGGCTACACCCTC.

This rearrangement joins TRBV5-8 to TRBJ2-5, with D hard to call. V lost 2 bases, J lost 1 base, and 9 bases lay in between. The CDR3 has 14 amino acids. Germline lookup yields CDR1 SGHTS and CDR2 YDEGEE. The CDR3: CASSFITAQETQYF. CDR3 coding DNA: TGTGCCAGCAGCTTCATCACAGCCCAAGAGACCCAGTACTTC.

This clonotype came up many times. V is TRBV24-1 and J is TRBJ1-5; 10 bases fit TRBD1. This CDR3 region has 17 residues. V lost 5 bases, J lost 0 bases, and 6 bases stayed unmatched. Germline CDR1 is KGHDR and CDR2 is SFDVKD. The CDR3 loop reads CATSGDRGNYSNQPQHF. CDR3 bases: TGTGCCACCAGTGGGGACAGGGGAAATTATAGCAATCAGCCCCAGCATTTT.

This clonotype was seen repeatedly, ten times or more. The rearrangement joins TRBV6-1 to TRBJ1-5; no definite D call. The germline V gene has CDR1 MNHNS and CDR2 SASEGT. With 4 bases removed from V and 5 bases from J, the gap between germline ends came to 6 bases. This CDR3 region has 12 residues. CDR3 in amino acids: CASSAADQPQHF. Written as DNA, the CDR3 is TGTGCCAGCAGTGCGGCAGATCAGCCCCAGCATTTT.